The rows below give T cell receptor beta chains drawn from one sample of a study of blood T cell repertoires in COVID-19. Method: immunoSEQ multiplex PCR; TCRdb's copy keeps in-frame clones and lacks some. The sample comprises 210,000 or so clones, roughly 80% of which are singletons, and roughly 1.8% rests with the top ten. The material sequenced was PBMCs or T cells enriched from blood (not recorded which). All receptors derive from a man aged 55 to 69 who had recovered from COVID-19. Both conserved end residues are part of each CDR3. D genes are given only for firm matches. Expanded clones get a size class; other rows say once, few or many, or leave the size out.

d_call: TRBD1; v_call: TRBV18; clone_size: NA; cdr3_length: 15; j_call: TRBJ1-2; cdr3_nt: TGTGCCAGCTCACCCCCGGGACAGGGGGAGCATGGCTACACCTTC; cdr3_aa: CASSPPGQGEHGYTF
d_call: NA; v_call: TRBV5-5; clone_size: NA; cdr3_length: 14; j_call: TRBJ1-2; cdr3_nt: TGTGCCAGCAGCTTGGGAGCAGGGGCAAAGGGCTACACCTTC; cdr3_aa: CASSLGAGAKGYTF
d_call: TRBD1; v_call: TRBV5-6; clone_size: once; cdr3_length: 19; j_call: TRBJ2-3; cdr3_nt: TGTGCCAGCAGCTTGAAGGCGAGGGGGCGAGGACCTAGCACAGATACGCAGTATTTT; cdr3_aa: CASSLKARGRGPSTDTQYF
d_call: NA; v_call: TRBV5-1; clone_size: NA; cdr3_length: 15; j_call: TRBJ1-4; cdr3_nt: TGCGCCAGCAGCCCCCGGGACATTAAAAGTGAAAAACTGTTTTTT; cdr3_aa: CASSPRDIKSEKLFF
d_call: NA; v_call: TRBV7-2; clone_size: NA; cdr3_length: 14; j_call: TRBJ2-7; cdr3_nt: TGTGCCAGCAGCTTAGGACAGCTCTCCTACGAGCAGTACTTC; cdr3_aa: CASSLGQLSYEQYF
d_call: TRBD1; v_call: TRBV3-1/TRBV3-2; clone_size: NA; cdr3_length: 12; j_call: TRBJ1-1; cdr3_nt: TGTGCCAGCAGACGGGACAGGGGTGAAGCTTTCTTT; cdr3_aa: CASRRDRGEAFF
d_call: NA; v_call: TRBV11-1; clone_size: NA; cdr3_length: 12; j_call: TRBJ1-1; cdr3_nt: TGTGCCAGCAGCCGCAGGGTGACTGAAGCTTTCTTT; cdr3_aa: CASSRRVTEAFF
d_call: TRBD1; v_call: TRBV5-1; clone_size: NA; cdr3_length: 15; j_call: TRBJ1-2; cdr3_nt: TGCGCCAGCAAGGTGGGGACAGGGACGACGGGCGGCTACACCTTC; cdr3_aa: CASKVGTGTTGGYTF
d_call: NA; v_call: TRBV19; clone_size: once; cdr3_length: 14; j_call: TRBJ1-2; cdr3_nt: TGTGCCACGAGGAAGAACCCCTCATTCTATGGCTACACCTTC; cdr3_aa: CATRKNPSFYGYTF
d_call: NA; v_call: TRBV5-4; clone_size: NA; cdr3_length: 13; j_call: TRBJ2-1; cdr3_nt: TGTGCCAGCAGCTTGGATTCGGGGGATGAGCAGTTCTTC; cdr3_aa: CASSLDSGDEQFF
d_call: NA; v_call: TRBV19; clone_size: NA; cdr3_length: 15; j_call: TRBJ1-5; cdr3_nt: TGTGCCAGTAGTATAGCGGGGTATAGCAATCAGCCCCAGCATTTT; cdr3_aa: CASSIAGYSNQPQHF